What follows describes a single T cell receptor beta chain. Its specificity is unknown. V was pared by 5 bases and J by 3 bases, with 13 bases between. CDR3 length: 14 residues. CDR1 MNHNS and CDR2 SASEGT come from the germline V gene. The PCR employed 60 Vbeta primers together with 13 Jbeta primers. Repertoires were generated with immunoSEQ multiplex PCR, while TCRdb's copy carries only in-frame clones and drops some. Of under 200,000 clones in the sample, about four fifths are singletons; the top ten hold 7.4%. The data were taken from a study of cytomegalovirus exposure and HLA in healthy donors. Regarding the study as a whole: A list of around 150 TCR beta chains associated with cytomegalovirus was given. Some V segments, TRBV6-2 and TRBV6-3 among them, were indistinguishable and were therefore excluded. The authors later found most CMV-associated TCR beta chains appeared HLA-restricted.

At the time of sampling, donors were nominally healthy, though unrecorded immune exposures were likely. The receptor comes from a male donor in good health and CMV-seropositive. The V call is TRBV6-1, the J call TRBJ1-2, with D perhaps TRBD1 (6 bases). The sequencing input was PBMCs. The CDR3 region is CASSSPGADYGYTF. DNA of the CDR3: TGTGCCAGCAGTTCCCCAGGGGCGGACTATGGCTACACCTTC.